The rows below give T cell receptor beta chains drawn from one sample of a study of beta chain features in type 1 diabetes. Method: immunoSEQ multiplex PCR; TCRdb's copy keeps in-frame clones and lacks some. The sample includes roughly 400,000 clones, over 12% of them seen just once. The material sequenced was naive CD4+ T cells from blood. These receptors were collected from a woman aged 18-29 years in good health. CDR3s include the opening cysteine and the closing phenylalanine or tryptophan. The D gene is left open where the match is weak. Clone size is not always given. Where it is, it says once, few, many or a class for expanded clones.

few | TRBJ2-1 | TRBV7-9 | - | TGTGCCAGCAGCTCCCACCGACTAGTCGAGCAGTTCTTC | CASSSHRLVEQFF
- | TRBJ2-3 | TRBV15 | TRBD2 | TGTGCCACCACCAGTGCGACTAGCGGGAGATCAGATACGCAGTATTTT | CATTSATSGRSDTQYF
few | TRBJ2-7 | TRBV7-9 | - | TGTGCCAGCAGCTCAGTTACCTACGAGCAGTACTTC | CASSSVTYEQYF
few | TRBJ1-1 | TRBV7-9 | - | TGTGCCAGCAGCTCTCCGGGACAAAAAACAAACACTGAAGCTTTCTTT | CASSSPGQKTNTEAFF
few | TRBJ1-5 | TRBV29-1 | TRBD1 | TGCAGCGTTGAAGAGACAGGGGTGAGCAATCAGCCCCAGCATTTT | CSVEETGVSNQPQHF
- | TRBJ1-1 | TRBV9 | - | TGTGCCAGCAGCGTAGGTCTGGGGGGAGGAAACACTGAAGCTTTCTTT | CASSVGLGGGNTEAFF
- | TRBJ2-5 | TRBV6-5 | TRBD1 | TGTGCCAGCAGTTCCGACCAGGGGGCTCAAGCCCAGTACTTC | CASSSDQGAQAQYF
- | TRBJ1-1 | TRBV2 | - | TGTGCCAGCAGTGTACAGCAGGGGCCCGGGATGCCTGAAGCTTTCTTT | CASSVQQGPGMPEAFF
- | TRBJ2-3 | TRBV7-3 | - | TGTGCCAGCAGCCCTCAGGGCGTCGCAGATACGCAGTATTTT | CASSPQGVADTQYF
- | TRBJ1-1 | TRBV7-2 | - | TGTGCCAGCAGCTATCAGGGTTACACTGAAGCTTTCTTT | CASSYQGYTEAFF
- | TRBJ2-3 | TRBV7-9 | TRBD2 | TGTGCCAGCAGCTTAGCAGGCGGGAGGTCCACAGATACGCAGTATTTT | CASSLAGGRSTDTQYF
- | TRBJ2-6 | TRBV11-2 | - | TGTGCCAGCGGTGGTAGCGGGACAGTCGGTGGGGCCAACGTCCTGACTTTC | CASGGSGTVGGANVLTF
few | TRBJ1-1 | TRBV29-1 | - | TGCAGCGTTGCACAGGCCATGAACACTGAAGCTTTCTTT | CSVAQAMNTEAFF
- | TRBJ2-1 | TRBV29-1 | - | TGCAGCGTTGTCTTGCGGACCGGGGATGAGCAGTTCTTC | CSVVLRTGDEQFF
few | TRBJ2-1 | TRBV7-2 | TRBD2 | TGTGCCAGCAGCTTAAGCGGGAGTAAGAATGAGCAGTTCTTC | CASSLSGSKNEQFF
- | TRBJ2-1 | TRBV27 | TRBD1 | TGTGCCAGCACCCTCCGGGGTGGGGGACAGCTCTACAATGAGCAGTTCTTC | CASTLRGGGQLYNEQFF
few | TRBJ2-2 | TRBV2 | - | TGTGCCAGCAGTGAAGTCGTCGGTAGCACCGGGGAGCTGTTTTTT | CASSEVVGSTGELFF
- | TRBJ2-7 | TRBV11-1 | - | TGTGCCAGCAGCTCTTGGGGGACACTCCCGTCCGAGCAGTACTTC | CASSSWGTLPSEQYF
- | TRBJ1-1 | TRBV15 | - | TGTGCCACCAGCAGAGATTGGGGTGTGGGAGCGAGCACTGAAGCTTTCTTT | CATSRDWGVGASTEAFF
few | TRBJ2-7 | TRBV6-6 | - | TGTGCCAGCAGTTATGAAACTCACGAGCAGTACTTC | CASSYETHEQYF
- | TRBJ1-2 | TRBV28 | TRBD1 | TGTGCCAGCAGCTCAGGGGGCCCCCGTTGGGGCTACACCTTC | CASSSGGPRWGYTF
- | TRBJ2-5 | TRBV2 | - | TGTGCCAGCAGGGTACAGGGCCTACCTGAAGAGACCCAGTACTTC | CASRVQGLPEETQYF
- | TRBJ2-1 | TRBV21-1 | - | TGTGCCAGCAGTTTGATATTAGCGGGACAATACAATGAGCAGTTCTTC | CASSLILAGQYNEQFF
- | TRBJ2-7 | TRBV5-6 | TRBD2 | TGTGCCAGCAGGTGGACTAGCGGAGAGCAGTACTTC | CASRWTSGEQYF
- | TRBJ1-2 | TRBV7-8 | - | TGTGCCAGCAGCTTCCCTCCAGGGTATGGCTACACCTTC | CASSFPPGYGYTF
once | TRBJ1-2 | TRBV28 | - | TGTGCCACCACCCAAGGGGCGGATGGCTACACCTTC | CATTQGADGYTF
few | TRBJ2-5 | TRBV6-5 | TRBD1 | TGTGCCAGCAGTTCCGGGACAGAGGTCTGGGAGACCCAGTACTTC | CASSSGTEVWETQYF
few | TRBJ2-1 | TRBV28 | - | TGTGCCAGCAGTTTTGGGCCTGAGCAGTTCTTC | CASSFGPEQFF
few | TRBJ1-1 | TRBV11-1 | - | TGTGCCAGCAGCACACGACAGGATGGCACTGAAGCTTTCTTT | CASSTRQDGTEAFF
- | TRBJ2-3 | TRBV30 | - | TGTGCCTGGAGGGCTAGCGCCACAGATACGCAGTATTTT | CAWRASATDTQYF
few | TRBJ2-3 | TRBV6-5 | - | TGTGCCAGCGTCGAGACTAACACAGATACGCAGTATTTT | CASVETNTDTQYF
- | TRBJ2-1 | TRBV7-8 | - | TGTGCCAGCAGCTTTATCCCGGGAGTAGTTGGCAATGAGCAGTTCTTC | CASSFIPGVVGNEQFF
- | TRBJ1-1 | TRBV6-6 | - | TGTGCCAGCACTTCGGAGGGTAGGAGGACTGAAGCTTTCTTT | CASTSEGRRTEAFF
few | TRBJ2-4 | TRBV7-9 | TRBD2 | TGTGCCAGCAGCGCCCCCGGGACTAGCTTAGCCAAAAACATTCAGTACTTC | CASSAPGTSLAKNIQYF
few | TRBJ2-2 | TRBV30 | TRBD2 | TGTGCCTGGGTTACTAGCGGAATTAACACCGGGGAGCTGTTTTTT | CAWVTSGINTGELFF
- | TRBJ2-2 | TRBV11-2 | - | TGTGCCAGCAGCTTAATTGGGAGGCCCAAGGGGGAGCTGTTTTTT | CASSLIGRPKGELFF
- | TRBJ2-3 | TRBV18 | TRBD1 | TGTGCCAGTGACAGGGACACGCAGTATTTT | CASDRDTQYF
- | TRBJ2-1 | TRBV29-1 | - | TGCAGCGTTGAATCGGGATTGGGGGGTGGTGAGCAGTTCTTC | CSVESGLGGGEQFF
- | TRBJ2-7 | TRBV5-4 | TRBD2 | TGTGCCAGCAGCCTGACTAGCGGGGACTCCTACGAGCAGTACTTC | CASSLTSGDSYEQYF
once | TRBJ1-1 | TRBV9 | - | TGTGCCAGCAGCGTAGGCGTGGAGACTGAAGCTTTCTTT | CASSVGVETEAFF
- | TRBJ1-4 | TRBV14 | TRBD1 | TGTGCCAGCAGCAGACAGGGGCTTGAAAAACTGTTTTTT | CASSRQGLEKLFF
- | TRBJ2-7 | TRBV19 | - | TGTGCCAGTAGTTCCATGGACACCTACGAGCAGTACTTC | CASSSMDTYEQYF
- | TRBJ1-2 | TRBV7-9 | TRBD1 | TGTGCCAGCAGCTCAGACAGGGATGGCTACACCTTC | CASSSDRDGYTF
few | TRBJ2-3 | TRBV18 | TRBD2 | TGTGCCAGCTCCTCCGGGACTAGCGGGATGAACGCCGGTACGCAGTATTTT | CASSSGTSGMNAGTQYF
- | TRBJ2-5 | TRBV29-1 | - | TGCAGCGTAGACTCTCGGGAGACCCAGTACTTC | CSVDSRETQYF
- | TRBJ2-7 | TRBV5-4 | TRBD2 | TGTGCCAGCAGCGCGGGACTAGCGGAGCCCTACGAGCAGTACTTC | CASSAGLAEPYEQYF
- | TRBJ1-2 | TRBV30 | TRBD1 | TGTGCCTGGAGCGATCCGGGACAGGGGAACCCCGGCTACACCTTC | CAWSDPGQGNPGYTF
- | TRBJ1-2 | TRBV6-5 | - | TGTGCCAGCAGTTCCAGAGGACAGTCCGTCAACTATGGCTACACCTTC | CASSSRGQSVNYGYTF
few | TRBJ2-3 | TRBV5-1 | - | TGCGCCAGCAGCTTGGCGACCGTGCTAGCCATAGATACGCAGTATTTT | CASSLATVLAIDTQYF
few | TRBJ2-7 | TRBV2 | - | TGTGCCAGCAGAACAAACAGGGATCAACACTTC | CASRTNRDQHF
- | TRBJ2-3 | TRBV4-2 | - | TGTGCCAGCAGCCAAGATCTTACAGGCACAGATACGCAGTATTTT | CASSQDLTGTDTQYF
few | TRBJ1-2 | TRBV9 | - | TGTGCCAGCAGCGTAGATGGGCCTTGGGGCTACACCTTC | CASSVDGPWGYTF
- | TRBJ2-1 | TRBV25-1 | - | TGTGCCGCAGGACAGTTAAACAATGAGCAGTTCTTC | CAAGQLNNEQFF
- | TRBJ1-2 | TRBV6-1 | TRBD1 | TGTGCCAGCAGTGAAGGGACAGGACTTGGCTACACCTTC | CASSEGTGLGYTF
- | TRBJ2-6 | TRBV9 | TRBD2 | TGTGCCAGCACTACTAGCGGAGCTCCCTCTGGGGCCAACGTCCTGACTTTC | CASTTSGAPSGANVLTF
- | TRBJ1-2 | TRBV30 | - | TGTGCCGGATCTACAGCAGGGTTCACCGGTTACACCTTC | CAGSTAGFTGYTF